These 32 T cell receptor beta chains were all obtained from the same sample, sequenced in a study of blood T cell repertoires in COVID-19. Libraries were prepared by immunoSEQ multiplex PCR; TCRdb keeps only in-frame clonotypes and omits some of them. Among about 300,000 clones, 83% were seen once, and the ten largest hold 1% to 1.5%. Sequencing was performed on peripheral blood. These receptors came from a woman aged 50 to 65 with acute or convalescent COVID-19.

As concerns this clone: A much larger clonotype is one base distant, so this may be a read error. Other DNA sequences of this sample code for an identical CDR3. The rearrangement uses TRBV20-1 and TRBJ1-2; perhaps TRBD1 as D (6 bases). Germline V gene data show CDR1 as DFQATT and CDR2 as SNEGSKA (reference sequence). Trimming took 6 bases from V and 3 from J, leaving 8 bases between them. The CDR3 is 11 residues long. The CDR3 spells CSARTDYGYTF. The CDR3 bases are TGCAGTGCCAGGACAGACTATGGCTACACCTTC.

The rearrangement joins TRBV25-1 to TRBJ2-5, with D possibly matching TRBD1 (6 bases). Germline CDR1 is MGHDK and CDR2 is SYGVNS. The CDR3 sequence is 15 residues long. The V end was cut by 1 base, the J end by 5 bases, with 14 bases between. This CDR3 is CASSELTGQRETQYF. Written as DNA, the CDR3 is TGTGCCAGCAGTGAATTGACAGGACAGCGGGAGACCCAGTACTTC.

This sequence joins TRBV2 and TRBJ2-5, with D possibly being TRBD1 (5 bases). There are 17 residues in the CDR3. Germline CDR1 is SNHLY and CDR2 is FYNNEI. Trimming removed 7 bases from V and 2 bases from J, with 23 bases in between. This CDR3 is CASTRRPGIPSQETQYF. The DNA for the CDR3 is TGTGCCAGCACCCGTAGACCAGGGATCCCCTCGCAAGAGACCCAGTACTTC.

CDR3: CAITKTENTEAFF. The CDR3 coding sequence is TGTGCCATCACTAAGACAGAGAACACTGAAGCTTTCTTT. The chain recombines TRBV10-3 with TRBJ1-1; the D gene is possibly TRBD1 (5 bases). Looked up from germline, CDR1 is ENHRY and CDR2 is SYGVKD. V lost 7 bases and J 1 base, leaving 10 bases between the germline ends. The length of the CDR3 is 13 residues.

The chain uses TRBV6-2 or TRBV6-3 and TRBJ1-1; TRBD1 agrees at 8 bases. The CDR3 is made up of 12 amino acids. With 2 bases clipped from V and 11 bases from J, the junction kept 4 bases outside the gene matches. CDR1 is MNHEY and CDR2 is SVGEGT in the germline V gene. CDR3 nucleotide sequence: TGTGCCAGCAGTTACCAGGGGGCGGTGGCTTTCTTT. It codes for CASSYQGAVAFF.

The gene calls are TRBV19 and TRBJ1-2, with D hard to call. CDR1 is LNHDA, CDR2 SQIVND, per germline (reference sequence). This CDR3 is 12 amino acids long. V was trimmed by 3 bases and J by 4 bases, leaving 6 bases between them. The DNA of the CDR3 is TGTGCCAGTAGTATGGAGCTCTATGGCTACACCTTC. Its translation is CASSMELYGYTF.

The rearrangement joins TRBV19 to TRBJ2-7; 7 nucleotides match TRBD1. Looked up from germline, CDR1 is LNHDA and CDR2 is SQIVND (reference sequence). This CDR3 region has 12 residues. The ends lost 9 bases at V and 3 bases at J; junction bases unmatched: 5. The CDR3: CASTDRSYEQYF. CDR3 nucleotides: TGTGCCAGCACGGACAGGAGCTACGAGCAGTACTTC.

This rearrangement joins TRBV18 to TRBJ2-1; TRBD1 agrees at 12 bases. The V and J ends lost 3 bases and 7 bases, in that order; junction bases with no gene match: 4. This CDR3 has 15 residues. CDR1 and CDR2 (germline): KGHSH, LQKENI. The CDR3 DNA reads TGTGCCAGCTCACCGGGGACAGGGGGCAAGAATGAGCAGTTCTTC. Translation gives CASSPGTGGKNEQFF.

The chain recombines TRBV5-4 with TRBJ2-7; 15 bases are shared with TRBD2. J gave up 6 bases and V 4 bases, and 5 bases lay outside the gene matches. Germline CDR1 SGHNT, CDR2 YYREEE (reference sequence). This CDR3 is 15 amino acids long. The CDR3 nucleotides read TGTGCCAGCAGCACTGGACTAGCGGGAGGGCGCGAGCAGTACTTC. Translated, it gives CASSTGLAGGREQYF.

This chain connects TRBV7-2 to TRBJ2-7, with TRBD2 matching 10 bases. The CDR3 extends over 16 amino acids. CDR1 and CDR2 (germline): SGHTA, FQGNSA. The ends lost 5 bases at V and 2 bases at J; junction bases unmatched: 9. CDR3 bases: TGTGCCAGCAGCCCGGGAGGGACTAGCGCTGCCTACGAGCAGTACTTC. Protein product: CASSPGGTSAAYEQYF. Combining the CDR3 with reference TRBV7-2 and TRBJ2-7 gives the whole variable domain GAGVSQSPSNKVTEKGKDVELRCDPISGHTALYWYRQSLGQGLEFLIYFQGNSAPDKSGLPSDRFSAERTGGSVSTLTIQRTQQEDSAVYLCASSPGGTSAAYEQYFGPGTRLTVT.

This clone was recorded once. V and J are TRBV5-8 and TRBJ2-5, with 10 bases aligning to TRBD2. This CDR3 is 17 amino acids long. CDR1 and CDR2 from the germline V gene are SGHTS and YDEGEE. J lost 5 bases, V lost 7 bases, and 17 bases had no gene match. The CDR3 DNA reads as TGTGCCAGCCCACATGAGCCGGGACTAGCGACGATGGAGACCCAGTACTTC. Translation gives CASPHEPGLATMETQYF.

CDR3 coding DNA: TGCGCCAGCAGCTTGCGTAATATGAGGGCGAACACCGGGGAGCTGTTTTTT. Its translation: CASSLRNMRANTGELFF. The chain has TRBV5-1 and TRBJ2-2; D may be TRBD2 (5 bases). CDR3 length: 17 amino acids. The V and J ends lost 1 base and 0 bases respectively, with 13 bases between them. Looked up from germline, CDR1 is SGHRS and CDR2 is YFSETQ.

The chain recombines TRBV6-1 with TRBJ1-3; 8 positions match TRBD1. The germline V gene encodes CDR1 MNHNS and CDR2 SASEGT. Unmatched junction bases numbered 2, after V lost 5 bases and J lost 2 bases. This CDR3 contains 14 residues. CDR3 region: CASSLQGAGNTIYF. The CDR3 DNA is TGTGCCAGCAGTCTACAGGGGGCTGGAAACACCATATATTTT.

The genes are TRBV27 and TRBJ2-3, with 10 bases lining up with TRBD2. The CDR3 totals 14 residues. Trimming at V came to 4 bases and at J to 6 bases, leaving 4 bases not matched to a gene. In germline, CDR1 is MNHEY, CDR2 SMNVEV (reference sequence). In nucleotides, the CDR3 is TGTGCCAGCAGTTACCTAGCGGGGGTCGATACGCAGTATTTT. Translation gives CASSYLAGVDTQYF.

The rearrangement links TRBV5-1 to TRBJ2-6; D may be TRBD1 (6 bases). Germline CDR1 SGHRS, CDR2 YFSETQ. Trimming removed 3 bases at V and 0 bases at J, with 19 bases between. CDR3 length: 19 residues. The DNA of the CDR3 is TGCGCCAGCAGCTCCGACCCGGGACATCCTGACTCTGGGGCCAACGTCCTGACTTTC. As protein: CASSSDPGHPDSGANVLTF.

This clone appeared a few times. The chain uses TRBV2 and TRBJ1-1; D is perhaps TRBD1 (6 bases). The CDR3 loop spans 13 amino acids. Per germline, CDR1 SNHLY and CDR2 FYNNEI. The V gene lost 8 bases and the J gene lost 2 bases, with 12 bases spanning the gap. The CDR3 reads CASSGTTNTEAFF. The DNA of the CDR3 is TGTGCCAGCTCTGGGACAACCAACACTGAAGCTTTCTTT.

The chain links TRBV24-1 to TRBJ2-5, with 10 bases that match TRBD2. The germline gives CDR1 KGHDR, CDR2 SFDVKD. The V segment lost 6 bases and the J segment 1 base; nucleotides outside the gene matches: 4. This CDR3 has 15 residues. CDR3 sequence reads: CATSSAGGPQETQYF. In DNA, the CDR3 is TGTGCCACCAGTTCAGCGGGGGGGCCCCAAGAGACCCAGTACTTC.

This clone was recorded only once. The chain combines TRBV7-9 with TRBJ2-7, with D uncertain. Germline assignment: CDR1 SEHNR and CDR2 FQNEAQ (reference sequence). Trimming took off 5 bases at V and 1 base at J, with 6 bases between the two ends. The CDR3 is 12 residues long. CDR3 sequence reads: CASSHGSYEQYF. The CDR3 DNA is TGTGCCAGCAGCCACGGGTCCTACGAGCAGTACTTC.

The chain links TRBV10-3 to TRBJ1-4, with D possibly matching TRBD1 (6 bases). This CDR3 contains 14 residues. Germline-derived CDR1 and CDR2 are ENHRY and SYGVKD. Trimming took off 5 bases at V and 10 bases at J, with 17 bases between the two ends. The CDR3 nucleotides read TGTGCCATCAGTAGGGGGTTGACAGGTGGAAAACTGTTTTTT. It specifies CAISRGLTGGKLFF.

CDR3 bases: TGTGCCAGCAGCTTACTCAGGGCCCCCTACAATGAGCAGTTCTTC. Translating it yields CASSLLRAPYNEQFF. The gene calls are TRBV7-6 and TRBJ2-1, with TRBD1 as a possible D gene (5 bases). CDR3 length: 15 amino acids. The V end was cut by 2 bases, the J end by 2 bases, with 10 bases between. Germline V lookup: CDR1 SGHVS, CDR2 FNYEAQ.

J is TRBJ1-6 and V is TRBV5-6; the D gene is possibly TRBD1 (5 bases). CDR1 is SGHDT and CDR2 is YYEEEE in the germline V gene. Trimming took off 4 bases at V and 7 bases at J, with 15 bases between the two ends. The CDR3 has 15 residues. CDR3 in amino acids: CASSLTGLYNSPLHF. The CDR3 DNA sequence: TGTGCCAGCAGCCTAACGGGACTCTACAATTCACCCCTCCACTTT.

CDR3 in amino acids: CASSPVQGDTQYF. Written as DNA, the CDR3 is TGTGCCAGCAGCCCAGTCCAGGGAGATACGCAGTATTTT. The chain links TRBV5-4 to TRBJ2-3, with a possible D match to TRBD1 (5 bases). The V gene lost 4 bases and the J gene lost 5 bases, with 11 bases spanning the gap. The germline V gene has CDR1 SGHNT and CDR2 YYREEE (reference sequence). This CDR3 is built from 13 residues.

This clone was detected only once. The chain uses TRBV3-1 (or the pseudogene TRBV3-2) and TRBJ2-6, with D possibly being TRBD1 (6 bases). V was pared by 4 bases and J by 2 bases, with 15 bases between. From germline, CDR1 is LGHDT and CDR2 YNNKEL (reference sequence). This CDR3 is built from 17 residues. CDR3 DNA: TGTGCCAGCAGCCCCCTAGGGGGTAGGCCTGGGGCCAACGTCCTGACTTTC. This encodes CASSPLGGRPGANVLTF.

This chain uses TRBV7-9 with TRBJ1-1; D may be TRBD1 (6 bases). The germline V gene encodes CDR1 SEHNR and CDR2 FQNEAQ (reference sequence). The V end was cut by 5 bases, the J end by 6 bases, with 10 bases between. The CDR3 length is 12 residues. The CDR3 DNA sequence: TGTGCCAGCAGCGACAGGTTCGCTGAAGCTTTCTTT. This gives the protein CASSDRFAEAFF.

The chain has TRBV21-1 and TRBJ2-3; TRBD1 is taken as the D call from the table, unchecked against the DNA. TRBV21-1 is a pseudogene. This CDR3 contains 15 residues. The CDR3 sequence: CASIIVPRGTDTQYF. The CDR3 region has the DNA TGTGCCAGCATAATAGTCCCCAGGGGTACAGATACGCAGTATTTT.

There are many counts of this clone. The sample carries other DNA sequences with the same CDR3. The CDR3 spells CASSQDQGRGNTIYF. In DNA, the CDR3 is TGCGCCAGCAGCCAAGATCAGGGGCGGGGAAACACCATATATTTT. The rearrangement joins TRBV4-1 to TRBJ1-3; D is perhaps TRBD1 (6 bases). Per germline, CDR1 MGHRA and CDR2 YSYEKL. With 0 bases removed from V and 4 bases from J, the gap between germline ends came to 10 bases. This CDR3 comprises 15 residues.

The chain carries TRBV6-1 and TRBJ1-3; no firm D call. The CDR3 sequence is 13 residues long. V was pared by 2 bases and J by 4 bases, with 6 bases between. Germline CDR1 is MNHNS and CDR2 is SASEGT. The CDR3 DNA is TGTGCCAGCAGTGAATATCGGGGAAACACCATATATTTT. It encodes CASSEYRGNTIYF.

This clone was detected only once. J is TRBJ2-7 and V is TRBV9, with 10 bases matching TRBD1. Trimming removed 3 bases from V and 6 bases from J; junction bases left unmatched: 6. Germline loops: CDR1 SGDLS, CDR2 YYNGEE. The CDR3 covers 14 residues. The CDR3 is CASSAPTGGGEQYF. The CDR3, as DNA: TGTGCCAGCAGCGCCCCGACAGGGGGCGGCGAGCAGTACTTC.

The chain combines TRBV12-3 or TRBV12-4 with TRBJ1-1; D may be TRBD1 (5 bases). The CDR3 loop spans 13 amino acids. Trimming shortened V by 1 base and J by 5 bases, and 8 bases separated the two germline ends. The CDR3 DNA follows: TGTGCCAGCAGTTTAGGGGGGGAAACTGAAGCTTTCTTT. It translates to CASSLGGETEAFF.

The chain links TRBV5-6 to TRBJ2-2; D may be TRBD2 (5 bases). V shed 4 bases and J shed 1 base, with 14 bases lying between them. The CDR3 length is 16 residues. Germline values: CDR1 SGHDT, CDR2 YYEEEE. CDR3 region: CASSSLNGVNTGELFF. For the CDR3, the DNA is TGTGCCAGCAGCAGCCTCAACGGGGTGAACACCGGGGAGCTGTTTTTT.

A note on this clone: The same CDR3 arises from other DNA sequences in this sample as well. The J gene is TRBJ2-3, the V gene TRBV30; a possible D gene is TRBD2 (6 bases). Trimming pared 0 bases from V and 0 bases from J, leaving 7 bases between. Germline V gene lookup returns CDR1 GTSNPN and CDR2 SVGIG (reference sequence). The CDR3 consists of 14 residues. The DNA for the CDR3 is TGTGCCTGGAGTGTTGGGGGGAGCACAGATACGCAGTATTTT. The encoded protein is CAWSVGGSTDTQYF.

CDR3 region: CSVGWDRGAGELFF. Written as DNA, the CDR3 is TGCAGCGTTGGGTGGGACAGGGGGGCCGGGGAGCTGTTTTTT. The genes are TRBV29-1 and TRBJ2-2, with 11 bases matching TRBD1. This CDR3 comprises 14 residues. With 4 bases clipped from V and 6 bases from J, the junction kept 4 bases outside the gene matches. Germline V gene lookup returns CDR1 SQVTM and CDR2 ANQGSEA.